This T cell receptor (beta chain) appears in the sequencing data of a study of blood T cell repertoires in COVID-19. For the study at large: The United States, Italy and Spain were the sources of the acute and convalescent COVID-19 samples.

In the original analysis: The assay estimated nucleated cells by amplifying reference gene primers. Assay: immunoSEQ multiplex PCR; the TCRdb copy retains only in-frame clones and omits some. That table gives V, J and clone size, and the DNA gave D and trimming. Of more than 300,000 clones in the sample, 88% were seen once. From germline, CDR1 is LGHDT and CDR2 YNNKEL (reference sequence). CDR3 length: 15 amino acids. V lost 5 bases, J lost 4 bases, and 7 bases stayed unmatched. The table lists this clone with a count of one. Patients of the Seattle cohort, enrolled during active infection, were followed longitudinally.

V gene TRBV3-1 (or the pseudogene TRBV3-2) combines with J gene TRBJ2-1; 8 bases match TRBD1. Input material: peripheral blood. This sequence was found in a woman aged 30 to 39 with COVID-19, enrolled during active disease. The CDR3 spells CASSVQGATYNEQFF. The CDR3 nucleotides are TGTGCCAGCAGCGTTCAGGGGGCAACTTACAATGAGCAGTTCTTC.